The source of this T cell receptor (beta chain) is a study of T-cell reconstitution after alpha-beta-depleted transplantation in children. V was pared by 10 bases and J by 5 bases, with 13 bases between. The CDR3 extends over 13 amino acids. Germline V gene lookup returns CDR1 KGHDR and CDR2 SFDVKD. This clonotype was seen many times. Library preparation (for TCRbeta) was performed with unique molecular identifiers. TCRdb called the PCR reads again in MiXCR, with one record for every CDR3 protein. Of some 240,000 distinct CDR3 sequences in the sample, around 11% were seen once. The chain has TRBV24-1 and TRBJ2-2; no definite D call. This TCR derives from a human donor who donated a stem cell graft to a child with acute lymphoblastic leukemia. Material: PBMCs from the stem cell graft donor, obtained from the stem cell graft. CDR3 bases: TGTGCCACGACTTCCCAAGGAACCGGGGAGCTGTTTTTT. It codes for CATTSQGTGELFF.